This T cell receptor beta chain originates from a study of T-cell reconstitution after alpha-beta-depleted transplantation in children. Study conclusions and caveats: Hyperexpanded clones declined; after one year, newly produced T cells mostly supplied diversity. Some patients' high day-60 TCRbeta diversity was traced to surviving recipient T cells and thymic progenitors. The study reportedly traced alpha-beta T cells about two months after transplant to several hundred expanded graft clones.

On this clonotype itself: Its specificity is unknown.

Unique molecular identifiers were used in preparing the TCRbeta library. Via MiXCR, TCRdb re-called the PCR reads, giving one row per CDR3 protein. The sample has fewer than 1 million distinct CDR3 sequences; approximately 15% are singletons. J lost 8 bases, V lost 4 bases, and 9 bases had no gene match. There are 14 residues in the CDR3. CDR1 and CDR2 from the germline V gene are SGHVS and FQNEAQ. The rearrangement uses TRBV7-8 and TRBJ2-3; 7 bases line up with TRBD1. This TCR came from a male patient aged 10-17 years who had a stem cell transplant for acute lymphoblastic leukemia, so the T cells may come from the graft donor. Specimen: PBMCs, mostly from graft donor cells, collected 360 days after TCRalphabeta/CD19-depleted stem cell transplant. For the CDR3, the DNA is TGTGCCAGCAGCTCGGGCAGGAGACAGGGTACGCAGTATTTT. Protein: CASSSGRRQGTQYF.